Below, 5 T cell receptor beta chains from the same sample are listed, as sequenced in a study of identical twins. TCRdb reanalysed the 5' RACE reads using MiXCR and keeps one entry per CDR3 protein. The sample lists under 400,000 distinct CDR3 sequences, 7% to 9.5% occurring once. What was sequenced was naive T cells sorted from blood. The receptor source for this set is a woman between 45 and 60 years old in good health.

This clonotype was observed a handful of times. The gene calls are TRBV27 and TRBJ1-2; D may be TRBD1 (5 bases). Per the germline V gene, CDR1 is MNHEY and CDR2 is SMNVEV (reference sequence). The V gene lost 5 bases and the J gene lost 7 bases, with 17 bases spanning the gap. The CDR3 sequence is 14 residues long. This chain's CDR3 is CASSPSGGEGGYTF. CDR3 nucleotides: TGTGCCAGCAGTCCCAGCGGGGGAGAGGGTGGCTACACCTTC.

This clonotype showed up just a few times. The chain links TRBV11-2 to TRBJ2-2; TRBD2 agrees at 10 bases. Germline CDR1 reads SGHAT; CDR2 reads FQNNGV. The length of the CDR3 is 18 residues. The ends lost 1 base at V and 2 bases at J; junction bases unmatched: 7. The CDR3 sequence is CASSLGLLAGVNTGELFF. Here the CDR3 DNA reads TGTGCCAGCAGCTTAGGTCTCCTAGCGGGAGTAAACACCGGGGAGCTGTTTTTT.

This clonotype has a count of ten or more. The V call is TRBV11-3, the J call TRBJ2-7, with TRBD1 as a possible D gene (5 bases). The CDR3 has 13 residues. V was cut by 10 bases and J by 5 bases, with 18 bases left in between. CDR1 and CDR2 (germline): SGHNT, YENEEA. The CDR3 sequence: CATQAGNPDEQYF. CDR3 sequence (DNA): TGTGCCACTCAGGCAGGGAATCCCGACGAGCAGTACTTC.

Worth noting for this clonotype: This sequence may be a read error, since a much larger clone differs from it by one base. The chain recombines TRBV6-5 with TRBJ2-1; D remains unclear. CDR3 size: 13 residues. V dropped 8 bases and J dropped 0 bases, with 8 bases sitting between them. The germline CDR1 and CDR2 sequences are MNHEY and SVGAGI. This chain's CDR3 is CASGPSSYNEQFF. The CDR3 DNA reads TGTGCCAGCGGCCCTAGCTCCTACAATGAGCAGTTCTTC.

The chain is built from TRBV7-3 and TRBJ2-3; D might be TRBD2 (5 bases). The CDR3 is made up of 13 amino acids. The V end was cut by 5 bases, the J end by 3 bases, with 9 bases between. Looked up from germline, CDR1 is SGHTA and CDR2 is FQGTGA. CDR3 sequence (DNA): TGTGCCAGCAGCAAAGACTATACAGATACGCAGTATTTT. It codes for CASSKDYTDTQYF.